This T cell receptor beta chain was captured in a study of metastatic and nonmetastatic thyroid tumors. TCRdb reprocessed the PCR reads using MiXCR. The sample contains tens of thousands of clones, approximately 14% of which appear only once. By share, this clone ranks as medium-sized (0.01 to 0.1%). The entire patient cohort was treatment-naive prior to thyroid surgery. This CDR3 comprises 15 residues. Trimming took 1 base from V and 5 from J, leaving 11 bases between them. Germline V lookup: CDR1 SNHLY, CDR2 FYNNEI. The sequenced material came from tumor tissue. This chain connects TRBV2 to TRBJ2-2; D is unresolved. This TCR was recovered from a female donor with papillary thyroid cancer or a benign thyroid nodule (not recorded which). Some clones in this sample may be carry-over from other donors' samples. The CDR3 is CASSEDYSGTGELFF. As DNA, the CDR3 is TGTGCCAGCAGTGAAGACTACAGTGGGACCGGGGAGCTGTTTTTT.